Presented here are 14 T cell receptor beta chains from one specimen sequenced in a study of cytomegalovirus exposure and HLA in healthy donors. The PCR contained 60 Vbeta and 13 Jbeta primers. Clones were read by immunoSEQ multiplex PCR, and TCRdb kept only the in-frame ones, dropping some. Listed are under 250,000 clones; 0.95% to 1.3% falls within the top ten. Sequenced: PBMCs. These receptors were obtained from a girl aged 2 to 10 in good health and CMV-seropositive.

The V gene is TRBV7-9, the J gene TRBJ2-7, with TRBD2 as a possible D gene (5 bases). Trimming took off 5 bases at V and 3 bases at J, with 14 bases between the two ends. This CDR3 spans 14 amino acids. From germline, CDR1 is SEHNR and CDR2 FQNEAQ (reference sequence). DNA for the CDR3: TGTGCCAGCAGCCCACCCGGACTCGGCTACGAGCAGTACTTC. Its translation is CASSPPGLGYEQYF.

The CDR3 loop reads CASSVAGEKLFF. CDR3 DNA: TGTGCCAGCAGCGTAGCAGGGGAAAAACTGTTTTTT. The chain carries TRBV9 and TRBJ1-4; possible D gene TRBD1, 5 bases. V was shortened by 0 bases and J by 8 bases, with 5 bases between the two germline ends. Germline CDR1 is SGDLS and CDR2 is YYNGEE. The CDR3 spans 12 residues.

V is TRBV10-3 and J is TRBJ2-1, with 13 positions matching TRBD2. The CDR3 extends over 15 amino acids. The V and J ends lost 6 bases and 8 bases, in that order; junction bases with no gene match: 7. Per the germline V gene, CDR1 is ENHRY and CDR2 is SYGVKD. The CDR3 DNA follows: TGTGCCATCAGCCGGACTAGCGGGAGTGCGCATGAGCAGTTCTTC. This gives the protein CAISRTSGSAHEQFF.

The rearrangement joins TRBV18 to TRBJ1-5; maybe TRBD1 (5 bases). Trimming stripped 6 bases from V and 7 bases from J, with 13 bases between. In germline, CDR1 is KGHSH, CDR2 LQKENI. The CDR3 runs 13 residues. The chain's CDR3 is CASSEGRDQPQHF. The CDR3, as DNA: TGTGCCAGCTCTGAAGGGAGGGACCAGCCCCAGCATTTT.

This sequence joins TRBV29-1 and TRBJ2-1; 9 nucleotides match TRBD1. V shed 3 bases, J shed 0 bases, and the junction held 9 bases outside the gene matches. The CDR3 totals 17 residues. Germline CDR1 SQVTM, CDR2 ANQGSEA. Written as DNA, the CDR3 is TGCAGCGTTGAGGGAAGGACAGGGGCTAGCTCCTACAATGAGCAGTTCTTC. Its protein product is CSVEGRTGASSYNEQFF.

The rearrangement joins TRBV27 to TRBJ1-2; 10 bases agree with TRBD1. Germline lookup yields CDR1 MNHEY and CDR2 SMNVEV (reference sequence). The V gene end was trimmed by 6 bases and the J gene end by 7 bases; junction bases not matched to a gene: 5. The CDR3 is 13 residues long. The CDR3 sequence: CASRDGTGAGYTF. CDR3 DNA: TGTGCCAGCAGGGACGGGACAGGGGCTGGCTACACCTTC.

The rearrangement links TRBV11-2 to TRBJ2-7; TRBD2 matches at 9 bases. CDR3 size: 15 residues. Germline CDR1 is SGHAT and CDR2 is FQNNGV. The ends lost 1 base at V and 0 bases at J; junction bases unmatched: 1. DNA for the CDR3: TGTGCCAGCAGCTTAGTAGCGGGGGTCTCCTACGAGCAGTACTTC. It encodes CASSLVAGVSYEQYF.

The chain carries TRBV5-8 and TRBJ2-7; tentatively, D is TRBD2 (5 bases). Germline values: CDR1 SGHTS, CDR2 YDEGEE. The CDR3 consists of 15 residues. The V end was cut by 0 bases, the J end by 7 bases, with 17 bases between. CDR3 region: CASSLGRERANEQYF. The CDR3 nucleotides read TGTGCCAGCAGCTTGGGTCGGGAAAGGGCGAATGAGCAGTACTTC. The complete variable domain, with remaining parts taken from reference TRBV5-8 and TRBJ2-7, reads EAGVTQSPTHLIKTRGQQATLRCSPISGHTSVYWYQQALGLGLQFLLWYDEGEERNRGNFPPRFSGRQFPNYSSELNVNALELEDSALYLCASSLGRERANEQYFGPGTRLTVT.

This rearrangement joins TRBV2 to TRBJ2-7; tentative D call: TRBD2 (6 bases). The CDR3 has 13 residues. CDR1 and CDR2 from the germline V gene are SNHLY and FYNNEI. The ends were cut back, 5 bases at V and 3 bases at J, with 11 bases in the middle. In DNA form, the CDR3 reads TGTGCCAGCAGTCGGGGGACTCTCTACGAGCAGTACTTC. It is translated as CASSRGTLYEQYF.

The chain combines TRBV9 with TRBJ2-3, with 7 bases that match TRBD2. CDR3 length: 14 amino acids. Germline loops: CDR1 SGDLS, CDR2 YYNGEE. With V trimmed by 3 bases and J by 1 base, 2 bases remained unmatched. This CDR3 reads CASSAREGTDTQYF. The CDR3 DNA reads TGTGCCAGCAGCGCCCGGGAGGGCACAGATACGCAGTATTTT.

The CDR3 DNA reads TGTGCCAGCAGCCCCCGGGAGACACCTCGGATCAATGAGCAGTTCTTC. Its translation is CASSPRETPRINEQFF. The chain has TRBV7-3 and TRBJ2-1, with D perhaps TRBD2 (6 bases). Trimming took off 5 bases at V and 6 bases at J, with 20 bases between the two ends. The germline V gene encodes CDR1 SGHTA and CDR2 FQGTGA. The CDR3 spans 16 residues.

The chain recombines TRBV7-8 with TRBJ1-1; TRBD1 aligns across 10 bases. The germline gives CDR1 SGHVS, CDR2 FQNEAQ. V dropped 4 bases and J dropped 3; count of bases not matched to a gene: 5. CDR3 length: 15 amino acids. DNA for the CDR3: TGTGCCAGCAGCTCGAGACAGGGGGCGGACACTGAAGCTTTCTTT. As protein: CASSSRQGADTEAFF.

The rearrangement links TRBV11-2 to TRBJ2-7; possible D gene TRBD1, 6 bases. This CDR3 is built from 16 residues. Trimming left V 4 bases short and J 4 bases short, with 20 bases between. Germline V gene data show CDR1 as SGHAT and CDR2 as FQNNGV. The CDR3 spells CASSSGQSPEIYEQYF. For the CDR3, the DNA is TGTGCCAGCAGCTCCGGACAGTCCCCCGAAATATACGAGCAGTACTTC.

CDR3 region: CATSRATGQGAGYTF. CDR3 DNA sequence: TGTGCCACCAGCAGAGCTACGGGGCAGGGGGCTGGCTACACCTTC. V gene TRBV15 combines with J gene TRBJ1-2; 8 bases line up with TRBD1. The ends lost 1 base at V and 7 bases at J; junction bases unmatched: 8. This CDR3 contains 15 residues. CDR1 and CDR2 (germline): LNHNV, YYDKDF (reference sequence).